These 21 T cell receptor beta chains share one sample of origin, sequenced in a study of Ad26.COV2.S vaccination and SARS-CoV-2 variants. Treatment in this sample: 15 to 20 received Ad26.COV2.S at low or high dose, single or two shots; several received placebo; per-sample allocation not given. Specimen acquisition occurred on day 63 following the initial vaccine or placebo injection. Repertoires were generated with immunoSEQ multiplex PCR, while TCRdb's copy carries only in-frame clones and drops some. The sample lists roughly 380,000 clones; 88% were seen once. The sample in question was peripheral blood, obtained in a trial of Ad26.COV2.S vaccine versus placebo. The origin of the receptors is a person between 18 and 60 years old who received the Ad26.COV2.S COVID-19 vaccine or a placebo.

This rearrangement joins TRBV6-4 to TRBJ1-2; 12 nucleotides agree with TRBD1. Germline lookup yields CDR1 MRHNA and CDR2 SNTAGT. This CDR3 has 15 amino acids. With V trimmed by 6 bases and J by 14 bases, 16 bases remained unmatched. The DNA of the CDR3 is TGTGCCAGCAGGCCATGTAGGGGACAGGGGGCTCTAGGGACCTTC. Its translation: CASRPCRGQGALGTF.

This clone was counted between two and nine times. The chain couples TRBV5-1 to TRBJ2-7; possible D gene TRBD2, 6 bases. V lost 1 base and J 6 bases, leaving 14 bases between the germline ends. CDR3 length equals 14 residues. Germline V gene sequence: CDR1 SGHRS, CDR2 YFSETQ. CDR3 protein: CASSLWRARGEQYF. In nucleotides, the CDR3 is TGCGCCAGCAGCTTGTGGCGGGCGCGGGGCGAGCAGTACTTC.

This clone has only one observation. The CDR3 nucleotides are TGTGCCTGGAGTACCAGGACTCATGTGAAGTTCTTC. Residues: CAWSTRTHVKFF. The chain employs TRBV30 and TRBJ2-1, with D possibly being TRBD2 (5 bases). There are 12 residues in the CDR3. The V gene's germline CDR1 is GTSNPN and CDR2 SVGIG (reference sequence). Trimming shortened V by 2 bases and J by 14 bases, and 16 bases separated the two germline ends. Variable domain in full (rest from reference TRBV30 and TRBJ2-1): SQTIHQWPATLVQPVGSPLSLECTVEGTSNPNLYWYRQAAGRGLQLLFYSVGIGQISSEVPQNLSASRPQDRQFILSSKKLLLSDSGFYLCAWSTRTHVKFFGPGTRLTVL.

V and J are TRBV28 and TRBJ1-2; no definite D call. V lost 8 bases and J lost 1, with 8 bases in between. Germline V lookup: CDR1 MDHEN, CDR2 SYDVKM. The CDR3 sequence is 12 residues long. CDR3 amino acids: CASAGVNYGYTF. CDR3 DNA: TGTGCCAGCGCTGGGGTTAACTATGGCTACACCTTC.

This clone has just one count. The V call is TRBV7-6, the J call TRBJ2-1, with 8 positions matching TRBD1. The V segment lost 5 bases and the J segment 2 bases; nucleotides outside the gene matches: 8. The CDR3 loop spans 16 amino acids. The germline V gene encodes CDR1 SGHVS and CDR2 FNYEAQ. CDR3 in amino acids: CASSPRQGTAYNEQFF. The CDR3 coding sequence is TGTGCCAGCAGCCCCCGACAGGGGACCGCCTACAATGAGCAGTTCTTC. Full variable domain (missing parts from reference TRBV7-6 and TRBJ2-1): GAGVSQSPRYKVTKRGQDVALRCDPISGHVSLYWYRQALGQGPEFLTYFNYEAQQDKSGLPNDRFSAERPEGSISTLTIQRTEQRDSAMYRCASSPRQGTAYNEQFFGPGTRLTVL.

The CDR3 reads CASIGGGGYLYNEQFF. The CDR3 coding sequence is TGTGCCAGCATCGGGGGGGGCGGCTACCTATACAATGAGCAGTTCTTC. The V and J genes are TRBV27 and TRBJ2-1; 8 bases match TRBD2. The V and J ends lost 7 bases and 4 bases, in that order; junction bases with no gene match: 12. The CDR3 spans 16 residues. Looked up from germline, CDR1 is MNHEY and CDR2 is SMNVEV (reference sequence).

The rearrangement joins TRBV30 to TRBJ1-2, with D possibly TRBD1 on 5 matching bases. The V and J ends lost 4 bases and 8 bases respectively, with 14 bases between them. CDR3 length: 12 amino acids. CDR1 and CDR2 (germline): GTSNPN, SVGIG (reference sequence). The CDR3, as DNA: TGTGCCTGGACCACTACAGGCGGCGGCTACACCTTC. Its protein product is CAWTTTGGGYTF.

The chain is built from TRBV21-1 and TRBJ2-5; the listed D gene, TRBD1, was not tested against the DNA. TRBV21-1 is labeled a pseudogene. The CDR3 loop spans 15 amino acids. In nucleotides, the CDR3 is TGTGCCAGCAGCAATAGGTTACCAGGGCCAGAGACCCAGTACTTC. Translated, it gives CASSNRLPGPETQYF.

The V gene is TRBV15, the J gene TRBJ2-2, with D uncertain. Germline V gene sequence: CDR1 LNHNV, CDR2 YYDKDF (reference sequence). Trimming took 1 base from V and 6 from J, leaving 6 bases between them. The CDR3 contains 13 residues. The CDR3 region is CATSRVVAGELFF. The CDR3 nucleotides read TGTGCCACCAGCAGAGTCGTGGCCGGGGAGCTGTTTTTT.

The chain recombines TRBV5-6 with TRBJ2-3, with D perhaps TRBD1 (6 bases). The CDR3 loop spans 15 amino acids. V was trimmed by 0 bases and J by 6 bases, leaving 14 bases between them. Germline V gives CDR1 SGHDT, CDR2 YYEEEE. CDR3 protein: CASSLARGDDDTQYF. Written as DNA, the CDR3 is TGTGCCAGCAGCTTGGCCAGGGGCGATGACGATACGCAGTATTTT.

The chain is built from TRBV19 and TRBJ1-1, with D possibly TRBD1 on 6 matching bases. Trimming removed 3 bases from V and 0 bases from J, with 14 bases in between. The CDR3 is made up of 16 amino acids. Germline V gene sequence: CDR1 LNHDA, CDR2 SQIVND (reference sequence). The CDR3 is CASSILGGVMNTEAFF. In DNA form, the CDR3 reads TGTGCCAGTAGTATTCTCGGGGGCGTGATGAACACTGAAGCTTTCTTT. Supplemented by reference TRBV19 and TRBJ1-1, the full variable domain reads DGGITQSPKYLFRKEGQNVTLSCEQNLNHDAMYWYRQDPGQGLRLIYYSQIVNDFQKGDIAEGYSVSREKKESFPLTVTSAQKNPTAFYLCASSILGGVMNTEAFFGQGTRLTVV.

The chain is built from TRBV7-9 and TRBJ2-1, with 8 bases identical to TRBD1. The V gene's germline CDR1 is SEHNR and CDR2 FQNEAQ (reference sequence). V was clipped by 5 bases and J by 8 bases; unmatched bases: 20. The CDR3 is made up of 18 amino acids. The DNA of the CDR3 is TGTGCCAGCAGCCCCACTTATCCTACAGGGGGGCGTGTAGATGAGCAGTTCTTC. This encodes CASSPTYPTGGRVDEQFF.

This clone was seen only once. The CDR3 coding sequence is TGCGCCAGCAGCCCCAGGACAGGGCGTGACACCGGGGAGCTGTTTTTT. Protein product: CASSPRTGRDTGELFF. The chain combines TRBV5-1 with TRBJ2-2; TRBD1 agrees at 8 bases. CDR1 and CDR2 from the germline V gene are SGHRS and YFSETQ. The CDR3 is 16 residues long. The junction had 8 bases not matched to a gene; V was cut back by 4 bases and J by 3 bases.

The chain carries TRBV28 and TRBJ1-3; D gene unclear. The V gene lost 5 bases and the J gene lost 2 bases, with 10 bases spanning the gap. The CDR3 sequence is 14 residues long. Germline values: CDR1 MDHEN, CDR2 SYDVKM. CDR3 amino acids: CASSPQVAGNTIYF. The CDR3 DNA reads TGTGCCAGCAGTCCCCAGGTCGCTGGAAACACCATATATTTT.

The rearrangement joins TRBV7-8 to TRBJ2-7; D gene ambiguous. The CDR3 sequence is 13 residues long. Germline CDR1 and CDR2: SGHVS and FQNEAQ. V lost 2 bases and J 4 bases, leaving 9 bases between the germline ends. CDR3 in amino acids: CASSLSPTYEQYF. In DNA form, the CDR3 reads TGTGCCAGCAGCTTAAGTCCCACTTACGAGCAGTACTTC.

The chain has TRBV7-9 and TRBJ2-7; 10 bases match TRBD1. Trimming took 5 bases from V and 5 from J; bases not matched to a gene: 6. Germline V gene sequence: CDR1 SEHNR, CDR2 FQNEAQ (reference sequence). This CDR3 comprises 14 residues. The CDR3 sequence: CASSPGQGLHEQYF. The CDR3 DNA follows: TGTGCCAGCAGCCCGGGACAGGGGTTACACGAGCAGTACTTC.

This chain uses TRBV4-3 with TRBJ1-4; 9 nucleotides align to TRBD1. With 1 base clipped from V and 8 bases from J, the junction kept 5 bases outside the gene matches. Germline CDR1 and CDR2: LGHNA and YSLEER. The CDR3 covers 15 residues. CDR3 region: CASSQGTGVWEKLFF. The CDR3 DNA sequence: TGCGCCAGCAGCCAAGGGACAGGGGTTTGGGAAAAACTGTTTTTT.

This rearrangement joins TRBV13 to TRBJ2-7; no clear D. CDR1 and CDR2 from the germline V gene are PRHDT and FYEKMQ (reference sequence). This CDR3 region has 14 residues. V was shortened by 2 bases and J by 1 base, with 9 bases between the two germline ends. The CDR3 bases are TGTGCCAGCAGCTTAAGACACCGTTCCTACGAGCAGTACTTC. Translation: CASSLRHRSYEQYF.

J is TRBJ1-5 and V is TRBV6-4; TRBD1 aligns across 7 bases. V trimming: 9 bases; J trimming: 0 bases; junction bases outside the gene matches: 8. This CDR3 region has 15 residues. Germline CDR1 MRHNA, CDR2 SNTAGT. The CDR3 sequence: CARHGTDDSNQPQHF. CDR3 nucleotides: TGTGCCAGACACGGGACAGACGATAGCAATCAGCCCCAGCATTTT.

The V gene is TRBV5-4, the J gene TRBJ2-5; TRBD2 is a possible D gene (5 bases). CDR1 SGHNT and CDR2 YYREEE come from the germline V gene (reference sequence). Trimming removed 0 bases at V and 4 bases at J, with 10 bases between. This CDR3 spans 14 amino acids. The CDR3 reads CASSLGLAPETQYF. CDR3 sequence (DNA): TGTGCCAGCAGCTTGGGGCTAGCCCCAGAGACCCAGTACTTC.

A single count supports this clone. Written as DNA, the CDR3 is TGTGCCAGCAGCACCCGGTTTGGGCGGGGAACCAACCAAGAGACCCAGTACTTC. Protein sequence: CASSTRFGRGTNQETQYF. The chain employs TRBV7-2 and TRBJ2-5; tentatively, D is TRBD2 (6 bases). V lost 5 bases to trimming and J lost 0 bases, with 22 bases between them. The CDR3 runs 18 residues. Germline CDR1 SGHTA, CDR2 FQGNSA.